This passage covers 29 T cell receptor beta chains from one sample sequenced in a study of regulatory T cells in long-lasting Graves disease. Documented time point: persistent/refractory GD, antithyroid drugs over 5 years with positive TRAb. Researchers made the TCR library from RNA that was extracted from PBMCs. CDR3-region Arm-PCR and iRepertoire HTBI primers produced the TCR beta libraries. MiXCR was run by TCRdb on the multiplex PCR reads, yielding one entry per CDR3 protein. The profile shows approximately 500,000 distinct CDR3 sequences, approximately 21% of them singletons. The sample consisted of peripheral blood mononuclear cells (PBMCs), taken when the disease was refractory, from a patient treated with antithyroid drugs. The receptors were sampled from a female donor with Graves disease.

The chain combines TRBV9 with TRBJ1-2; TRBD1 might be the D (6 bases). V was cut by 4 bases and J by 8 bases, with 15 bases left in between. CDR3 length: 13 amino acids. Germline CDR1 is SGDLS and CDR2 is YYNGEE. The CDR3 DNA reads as TGTGCCAGCAGCACACCTCAGGGGCGAGGCTACACCTTC. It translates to CASSTPQGRGYTF.

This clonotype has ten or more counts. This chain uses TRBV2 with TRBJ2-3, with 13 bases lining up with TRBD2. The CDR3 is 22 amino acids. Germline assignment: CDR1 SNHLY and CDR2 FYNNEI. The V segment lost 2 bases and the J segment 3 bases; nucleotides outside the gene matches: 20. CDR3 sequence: CASSESSGWGLTSGGETDTQYF. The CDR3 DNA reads TGTGCCAGCAGTGAAAGCTCTGGCTGGGGCCTTACTAGCGGGGGGGAGACAGATACGCAGTATTTT.

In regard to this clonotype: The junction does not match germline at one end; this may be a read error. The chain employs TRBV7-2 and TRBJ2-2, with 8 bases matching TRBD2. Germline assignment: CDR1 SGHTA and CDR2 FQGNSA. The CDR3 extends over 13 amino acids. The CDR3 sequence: CAISRGGSGELFF. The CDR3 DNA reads TGTGCCATCAGCCGGGGGGGATCCGGGGAGCTGTTTTTT.

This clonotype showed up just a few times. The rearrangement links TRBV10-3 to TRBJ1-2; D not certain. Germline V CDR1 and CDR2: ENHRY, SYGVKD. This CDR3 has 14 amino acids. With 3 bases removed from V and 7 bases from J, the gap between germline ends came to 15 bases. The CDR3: CAISDKAFNPGYTF. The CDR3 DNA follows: TGTGCCATCAGTGATAAAGCTTTTAACCCTGGCTACACCTTC.

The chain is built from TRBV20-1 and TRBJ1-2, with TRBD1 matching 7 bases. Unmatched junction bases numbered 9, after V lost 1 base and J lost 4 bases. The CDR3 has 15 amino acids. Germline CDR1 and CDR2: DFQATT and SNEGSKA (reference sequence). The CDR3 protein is CSARGARQGGYGYTF. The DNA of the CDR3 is TGCAGTGCTAGAGGGGCAAGACAGGGAGGCTATGGCTACACCTTC.

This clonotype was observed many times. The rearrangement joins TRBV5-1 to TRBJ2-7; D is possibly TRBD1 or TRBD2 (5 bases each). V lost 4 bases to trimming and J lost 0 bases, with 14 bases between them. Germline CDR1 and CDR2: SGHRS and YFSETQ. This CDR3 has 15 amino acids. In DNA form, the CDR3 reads TGCGCCAGCAGCCCTAATGCCGGGGCCTCCTACGAGCAGTACTTC. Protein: CASSPNAGASYEQYF. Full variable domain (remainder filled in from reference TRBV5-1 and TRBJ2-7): KAGVTQTPRYLIKTRGQQVTLSCSPISGHRSVSWYQQTPGQGLQFLFEYFSETQRNKGNFPGRFSGRQFSNSRSEMNVSTLELGDSALYLCASSPNAGASYEQYFGPGTRLTVT.

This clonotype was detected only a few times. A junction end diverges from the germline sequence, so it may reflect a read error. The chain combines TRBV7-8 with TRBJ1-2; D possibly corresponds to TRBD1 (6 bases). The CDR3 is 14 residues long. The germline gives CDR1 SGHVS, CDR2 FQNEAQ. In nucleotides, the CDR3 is TGTGCCAGCAGCTTAGGGGGCGAGATTGAAGGACAGAACTTC. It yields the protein CASSLGGEIEGQNF.

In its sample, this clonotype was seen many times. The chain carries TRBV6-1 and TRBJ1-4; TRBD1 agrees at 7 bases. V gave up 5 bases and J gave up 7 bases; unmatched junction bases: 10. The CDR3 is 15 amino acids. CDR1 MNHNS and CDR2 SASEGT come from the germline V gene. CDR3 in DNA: TGTGCCAGCAGTACCTCGGGACAGACGGGTGAAAAACTGTTTTTT. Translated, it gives CASSTSGQTGEKLFF.

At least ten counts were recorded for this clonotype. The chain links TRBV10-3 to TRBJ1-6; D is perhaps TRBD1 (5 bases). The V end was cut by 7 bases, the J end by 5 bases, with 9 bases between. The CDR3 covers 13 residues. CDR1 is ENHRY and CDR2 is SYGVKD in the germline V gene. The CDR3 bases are TGTGCCATCAAAGACAGAGATAATTCACCCCTCCACTTT. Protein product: CAIKDRDNSPLHF.

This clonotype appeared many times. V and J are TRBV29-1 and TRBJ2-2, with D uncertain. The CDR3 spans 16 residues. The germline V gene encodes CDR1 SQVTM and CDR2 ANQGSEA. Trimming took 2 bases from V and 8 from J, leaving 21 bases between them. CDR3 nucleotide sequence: TGCAGCGTTGAAAAAGACTTACAACCAAACCTAGGGGAGCTGTTTTTT. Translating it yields CSVEKDLQPNLGELFF.

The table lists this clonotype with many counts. The CDR3 here is CASSTGQGDYGYTF. The CDR3 nucleotides are TGCGCCAGCAGCACCGGACAGGGCGACTATGGCTACACCTTC. The chain employs TRBV5-1 and TRBJ1-2; 8 nucleotides agree with TRBD1. Unmatched junction bases numbered 5, after V lost 4 bases and J lost 3 bases. The CDR3 totals 14 residues. Germline lookup yields CDR1 SGHRS and CDR2 YFSETQ.

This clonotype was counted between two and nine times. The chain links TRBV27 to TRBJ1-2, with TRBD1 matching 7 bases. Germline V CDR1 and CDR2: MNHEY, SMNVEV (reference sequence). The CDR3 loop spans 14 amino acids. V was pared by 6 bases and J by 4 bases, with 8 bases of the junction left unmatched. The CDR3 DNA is TGTGCCAGCAGCGGAGGGACAGCGCGCTATGGCTACACCTTC. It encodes CASSGGTARYGYTF.

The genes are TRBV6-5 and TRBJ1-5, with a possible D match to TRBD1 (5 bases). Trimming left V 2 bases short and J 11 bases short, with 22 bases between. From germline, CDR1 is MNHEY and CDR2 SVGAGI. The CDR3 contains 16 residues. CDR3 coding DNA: TGTGCCAGCAGTTACCCGACAGAGTGGGGTTTAACGGCCCAGCATTTT. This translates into CASSYPTEWGLTAQHF.

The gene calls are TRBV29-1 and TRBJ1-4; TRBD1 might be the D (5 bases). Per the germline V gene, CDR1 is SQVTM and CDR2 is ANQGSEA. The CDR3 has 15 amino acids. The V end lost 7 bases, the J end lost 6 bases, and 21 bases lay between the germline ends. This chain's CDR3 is CSATLNSGRDEKLFF. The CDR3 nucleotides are TGCAGCGCCACACTAAACTCAGGGAGGGATGAAAAACTGTTTTTT.

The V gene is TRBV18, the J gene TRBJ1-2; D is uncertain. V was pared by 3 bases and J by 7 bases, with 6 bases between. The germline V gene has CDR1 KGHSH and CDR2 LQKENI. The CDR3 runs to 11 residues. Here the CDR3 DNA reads TGTGCCAGCTCACCGCAAGTTGGCTACACCTTC. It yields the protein CASSPQVGYTF.

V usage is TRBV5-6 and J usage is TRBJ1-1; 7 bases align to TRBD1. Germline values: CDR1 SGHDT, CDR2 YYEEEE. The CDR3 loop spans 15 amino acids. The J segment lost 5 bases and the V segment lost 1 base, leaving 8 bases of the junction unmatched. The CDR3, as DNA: TGTGCCAGCAGCTTGACAGGGGCCCCAAGGACTGAAGCTTTCTTT. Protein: CASSLTGAPRTEAFF.

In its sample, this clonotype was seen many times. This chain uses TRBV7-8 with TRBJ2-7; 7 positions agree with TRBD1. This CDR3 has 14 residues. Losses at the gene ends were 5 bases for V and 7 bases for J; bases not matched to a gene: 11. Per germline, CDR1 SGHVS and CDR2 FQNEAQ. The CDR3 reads CASSIQQGTREQYF. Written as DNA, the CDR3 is TGTGCCAGCAGCATCCAACAGGGGACGAGGGAGCAGTACTTC.

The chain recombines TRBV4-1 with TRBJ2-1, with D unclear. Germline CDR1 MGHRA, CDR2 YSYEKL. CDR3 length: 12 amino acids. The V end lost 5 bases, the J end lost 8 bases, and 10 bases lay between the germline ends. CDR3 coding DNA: TGCGCCAGCAGCGAGTCCCCCGATGAGCAGTTCTTC. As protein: CASSESPDEQFF.

CDR3 loop: CASSFSSGSDQPQHF. The CDR3 DNA is TGTGCCAGCAGCTTTTCCTCCGGGAGCGATCAGCCCCAGCATTTT. The chain employs TRBV7-9 and TRBJ1-5; no clear D. Germline V gene lookup returns CDR1 SEHNR and CDR2 FQNEAQ (reference sequence). V was shortened by 3 bases and J by 5 bases, with 14 bases between the two germline ends. The CDR3 covers 15 residues. Full variable domain (outside the CDR3, taken from reference TRBV7-9 and TRBJ1-5): DTGVSQNPRHKITKRGQNVTFRCDPISEHNRLYWYRQTLGQGPEFLTYFQNEAQLEKSRLLSDRFSAERPKGSFSTLEIQRTEQGDSAMYLCASSFSSGSDQPQHFGDGTRLSIL.

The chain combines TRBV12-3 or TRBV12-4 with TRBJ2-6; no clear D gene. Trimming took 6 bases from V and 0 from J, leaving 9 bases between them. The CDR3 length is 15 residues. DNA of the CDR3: TGTGCCAGCAGGTTCGGCTCCTCTGGGGCCAACGTCCTGACTTTC. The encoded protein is CASRFGSSGANVLTF.

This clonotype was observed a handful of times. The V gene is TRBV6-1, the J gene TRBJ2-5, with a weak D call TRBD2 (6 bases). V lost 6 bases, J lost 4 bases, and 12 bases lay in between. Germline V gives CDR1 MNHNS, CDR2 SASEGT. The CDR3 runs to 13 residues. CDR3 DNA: TGTGCCAGCAGCCGCGTGGAGGGAGAGACCCAGTACTTC. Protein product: CASSRVEGETQYF.

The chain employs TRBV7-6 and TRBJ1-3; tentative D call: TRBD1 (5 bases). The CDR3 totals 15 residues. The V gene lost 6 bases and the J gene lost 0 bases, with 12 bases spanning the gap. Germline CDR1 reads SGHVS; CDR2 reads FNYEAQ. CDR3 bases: TGTGCCAGCAGTCCCGACAGAAGCTCTGGAAACACCATATATTTT. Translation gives CASSPDRSSGNTIYF.

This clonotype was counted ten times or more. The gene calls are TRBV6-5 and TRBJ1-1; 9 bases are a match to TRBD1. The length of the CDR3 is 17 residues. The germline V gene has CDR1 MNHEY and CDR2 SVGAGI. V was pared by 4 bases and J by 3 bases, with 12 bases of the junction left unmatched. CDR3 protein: CASSSLQGAATDTEAFF. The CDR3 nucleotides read TGTGCCAGCAGTTCCTTACAGGGGGCAGCGACGGACACTGAAGCTTTCTTT.

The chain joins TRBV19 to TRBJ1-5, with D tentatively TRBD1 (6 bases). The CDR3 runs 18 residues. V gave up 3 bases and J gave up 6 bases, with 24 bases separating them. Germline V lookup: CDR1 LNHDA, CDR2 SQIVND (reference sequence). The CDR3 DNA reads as TGTGCCAGTAGTATGGACAGTATGGGCTATTTAAGGACTCAGCCCCAGCATTTT. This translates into CASSMDSMGYLRTQPQHF.

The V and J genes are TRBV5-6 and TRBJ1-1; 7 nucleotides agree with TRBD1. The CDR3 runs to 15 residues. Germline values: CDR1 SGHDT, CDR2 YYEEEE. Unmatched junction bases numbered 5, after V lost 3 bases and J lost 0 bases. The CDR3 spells CASSSADRMNTEAFF. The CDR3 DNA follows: TGTGCCAGCAGCTCTGCGGACAGGATGAACACTGAAGCTTTCTTT.

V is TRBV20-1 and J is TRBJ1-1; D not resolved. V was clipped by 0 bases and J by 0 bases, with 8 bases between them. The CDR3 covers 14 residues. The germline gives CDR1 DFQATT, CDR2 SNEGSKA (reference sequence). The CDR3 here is CSARDGELNTEAFF. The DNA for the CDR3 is TGCAGTGCTAGAGATGGAGAACTGAACACTGAAGCTTTCTTT.

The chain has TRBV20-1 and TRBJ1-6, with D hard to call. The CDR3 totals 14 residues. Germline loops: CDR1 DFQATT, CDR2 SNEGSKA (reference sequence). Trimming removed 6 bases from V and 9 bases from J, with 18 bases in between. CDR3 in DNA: TGCAGTGCCGGCCTAAGTCGGAAATCTTCACCCCTCCACTTT. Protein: CSAGLSRKSSPLHF.

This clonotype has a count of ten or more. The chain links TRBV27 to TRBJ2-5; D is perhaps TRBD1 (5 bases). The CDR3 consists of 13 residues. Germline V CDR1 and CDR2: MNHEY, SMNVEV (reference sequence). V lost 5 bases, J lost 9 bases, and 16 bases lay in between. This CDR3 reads CASSPLDTGAQYF. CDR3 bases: TGTGCCAGCAGTCCCCTGGACACCGGAGCCCAGTACTTC.

As DNA, the CDR3 is TGCAGTGCCCGACCCCAGGGGTACTACGAGCAGTACTTC. Protein product: CSARPQGYYEQYF. The chain employs TRBV20-1 and TRBJ2-7; perhaps TRBD1 as D (6 bases). Trimming stripped 6 bases from V and 3 bases from J, with 15 bases between. In germline, CDR1 is DFQATT, CDR2 SNEGSKA (reference sequence). The CDR3 contains 13 residues.